This TCR beta chain was captured in a study of cytomegalovirus exposure and HLA in healthy donors. There are a few counts of this clone. Its antigen is not identified. Trimming pared 1 base from V and 8 bases from J, leaving 11 bases between. The germline gives CDR1 MGHRA, CDR2 YSYEKL. The length of the CDR3 is 13 residues. The PCR used 60 Vbeta and 13 Jbeta primers. TCRdb's table, derived via immunoSEQ multiplex PCR, lists solely in-frame clones and lacks some. The table records roughly 130,000 clones, 65% to 90% of them present only once. Study-wide points: Sequence variants that were highly shared formed a cluster that was likely a sequencing artifact. Earlier analysis yielded a pattern in which most TCR beta V segments were productive about 87% or about 30% of the time. From TCR beta sequences, most subjects' HLA-A and HLA-B alleles were reportedly predicted accurately. When analyzed later, a missense DCLRE1C variant was found to be linked to TCR beta V- and J-gene trimming.

The rearrangement uses TRBV4-1 and TRBJ1-1, with D tentatively TRBD1 (5 bases). The sequenced sample was PBMCs. This TCR came from a girl aged 2-10 years in good health and CMV-seronegative. The CDR3 DNA reads as TGCGCCAGCAGCCAAGTGGGACTCCCAGAAGCTTTCTTT. Protein: CASSQVGLPEAFF.